These 13 T cell receptor beta chains came from one sample sequenced in a study of blood T cell repertoires in COVID-19. Assay used: immunoSEQ multiplex PCR; TCRdb lists only in-frame clones, some missing. The table lists 200,000 to 300,000 clones, around four fifths of them singletons. Source material: peripheral blood. The origin of the receptors is a woman aged 70 to 79 with acute or convalescent COVID-19.

This clone was recorded only once. The chain couples TRBV7-8 to TRBJ2-3; possible D gene TRBD1, 5 bases. Trimming shortened V by 4 bases and J by 1 base, and 27 bases separated the two germline ends. The CDR3 loop spans 20 amino acids. Germline values: CDR1 SGHVS, CDR2 FQNEAQ. The chain's CDR3 is CASSSPRGRGWGTRTDTQYF. In nucleotides, the CDR3 is TGTGCCAGCAGCTCCCCTAGGGGTAGGGGATGGGGCACGCGCACAGATACGCAGTATTTT. Supplemented by reference TRBV7-8 and TRBJ2-3, the full variable domain reads GAGVSQSPRYKVAKRGQDVALRCDPISGHVSLFWYQQALGQGPEFLTYFQNEAQLDKSGLPSDRFFAERPEGSVSTLKIQRTQQEDSAVYLCASSSPRGRGWGTRTDTQYFGPGTRLTVL.

This chain joins TRBV19 and TRBJ1-3; a weak D match, TRBD1 (5 bases). With 2 bases removed from V and 2 bases from J, the gap between germline ends came to 10 bases. The CDR3 runs 15 residues. Germline values: CDR1 LNHDA, CDR2 SQIVND (reference sequence). The CDR3: CASSIRGTPGNTIYF. DNA for the CDR3: TGTGCCAGTAGTATACGGGGGACTCCTGGAAACACCATATATTTT.

A single count supports this clone. The DNA of the CDR3 is TGCAGCGTTGAGGGCCCAGGTGATAATGAAAAACTGTTTTTT. Protein sequence: CSVEGPGDNEKLFF. V is TRBV29-1 and J is TRBJ1-4, with D uncertain. The CDR3 runs to 14 residues. Germline loops: CDR1 SQVTM, CDR2 ANQGSEA. Trimming stripped 3 bases from V and 4 bases from J, with 12 bases between.

The rearrangement uses TRBV11-2 and TRBJ1-6; D possibly corresponds to TRBD1 (5 bases). The CDR3 totals 18 residues. Deletions cut 4 bases from V and 0 bases from J, with 16 bases between. Germline V gene data show CDR1 as SGHAT and CDR2 as FQNNGV. The CDR3 sequence: CASSWGTGLSSYNSPLHF. The DNA of the CDR3 is TGTGCCAGCAGCTGGGGGACGGGACTCAGCTCCTATAATTCACCCCTCCACTTT.

About this clone: Other nucleotide sequences from this sample produce the same CDR3. The V call is TRBV18, the J call TRBJ1-1; D remains ambiguous. This CDR3 is 13 amino acids long. Germline CDR1 reads KGHSH; CDR2 reads LQKENI. Trimming left V 3 bases short and J 1 base short, with 6 bases between. CDR3 in amino acids: CASSPAGNTEAFF. CDR3 nucleotides: TGTGCCAGCTCACCGGCGGGGAACACTGAAGCTTTCTTT.

The J gene is TRBJ1-1, the V gene TRBV9; D not certain. The V gene's germline CDR1 is SGDLS and CDR2 YYNGEE. The CDR3 is 12 residues long. Trimming removed 4 bases at V and 0 bases at J, with 4 bases between. The CDR3 nucleotides are TGTGCCAGCAGCCCTTTGAACACTGAAGCTTTCTTT. It is translated as CASSPLNTEAFF.

V usage is TRBV3-1 (or the pseudogene TRBV3-2) and J usage is TRBJ1-5; TRBD1 is a possible D gene (5 bases). This CDR3 spans 14 amino acids. Deletions cut 3 bases from V and 1 base from J, with 7 bases between. Germline V gives CDR1 LGHDT, CDR2 YNNKEL (reference sequence). The CDR3 protein is CASSHGGSNQPQHF. Here the CDR3 DNA reads TGTGCCAGCAGCCACGGGGGAAGCAATCAGCCCCAGCATTTT.

The chain combines TRBV5-1 with TRBJ2-7, with unresolved D. Trimming removed 3 bases from V and 3 bases from J, with 7 bases in between. Per germline, CDR1 SGHRS and CDR2 YFSETQ. The CDR3 is made up of 12 amino acids. The CDR3 DNA sequence: TGCGCCAGCAGCTCGAACAGCTACGAGCAGTACTTC. It specifies CASSSNSYEQYF. Using reference TRBV5-1 and TRBJ2-7 for the parts outside the CDR3, the full variable domain is KAGVTQTPRYLIKTRGQQVTLSCSPISGHRSVSWYQQTPGQGLQFLFEYFSETQRNKGNFPGRFSGRQFSNSRSEMNVSTLELGDSALYLCASSSNSYEQYFGPGTRLTVT.

V gene TRBV6-5 combines with J gene TRBJ2-2, with D perhaps TRBD2 (6 bases). Germline CDR1 is MNHEY and CDR2 is SVGAGI. Trimming shortened V by 6 bases and J by 3 bases, and 11 bases separated the two germline ends. This CDR3 contains 14 residues. The CDR3 loop reads CASSLDYYTGELFF. The DNA for the CDR3 is TGTGCCAGCAGCCTGGACTACTACACCGGGGAGCTGTTTTTT.

The chain has TRBV7-8 and TRBJ1-2, with TRBD1 matching 8 bases. V shed 5 bases, J shed 0 bases, and the junction held 11 bases outside the gene matches. Per the germline V gene, CDR1 is SGHVS and CDR2 is FQNEAQ. This CDR3 is 17 amino acids long. CDR3 DNA sequence: TGTGCCAGCAGCACCGGGACAGGCAAAAGTACTAACTATGGCTACACCTTC. Translated, it gives CASSTGTGKSTNYGYTF.

This clone was seen a handful of times. Different DNA sequences within this sample yield the same CDR3. V and J are TRBV7-2 and TRBJ2-5; TRBD2 agrees at 8 bases. Trimming removed 5 bases from V and 2 bases from J; junction bases left unmatched: 4. Looked up from germline, CDR1 is SGHTA and CDR2 is FQGNSA. CDR3 length: 14 amino acids. This chain's CDR3 is CASSPQRGQETQYF. CDR3 in DNA: TGTGCCAGCAGCCCTCAGCGGGGGCAAGAGACCCAGTACTTC.

The CDR3 region is CASSAVAGGPNEQFF. CDR3 in DNA: TGTGCCAGCAGCGCCGTTGCGGGGGGCCCCAATGAGCAGTTCTTC. The chain couples TRBV9 to TRBJ2-1; 8 nucleotides line up with TRBD2. J gave up 6 bases and V 3 bases, and 8 bases lay outside the gene matches. Germline V gene sequence: CDR1 SGDLS, CDR2 YYNGEE. The CDR3 consists of 15 residues.

The chain couples TRBV7-9 to TRBJ2-7; possible D gene TRBD2, 6 bases. The CDR3 runs to 15 residues. Germline V gene sequence: CDR1 SEHNR, CDR2 FQNEAQ (reference sequence). The V end was cut by 3 bases, the J end by 3 bases, with 15 bases between. The CDR3 bases are TGTGCCAGCAGCTTGGGTTGGAAGGGACTCTACGAGCAGTACTTC. Protein: CASSLGWKGLYEQYF. Based on the CDR3 plus reference TRBV7-9 and TRBJ2-7, the full variable domain is DTGVSQNPRHKITKRGQNVTFRCDPISEHNRLYWYRQTLGQGPEFLTYFQNEAQLEKSRLLSDRFSAERPKGSFSTLEIQRTEQGDSAMYLCASSLGWKGLYEQYFGPGTRLTVT.